These T cell receptor beta chains were read from a single sample in a study of neoadjuvant anti-PD-1 for oral cavity cancer. Sequencing used immunoSEQ multiplex PCR; TCRdb keeps in-frame clones, though not all of them. The sample consists of about 25,000 clones, 25% to 35% of them appearing once. The sample here was tumor tissue, taken after nivolumab (anti-PD-1) treatment. All receptors come from a person aged 40 to 85 with oral cavity squamous cell carcinoma. The CDR3 runs from the conserved cysteine through the conserved F or W. D genes are given only for firm matches. Where a row states a size, it is once, few, many or the class of an expanded clone; other rows omit it.

CASSLNTPYEQYF	TGCGCCAGCAGCTTGAACACTCCTTACGAGCAGTACTTC	NA	TRBV5-1	few	TRBJ2-7
CASSPIRGSNQPQHF	TGTGCCAGCAGCCCAATACGCGGTAGCAATCAGCCCCAGCATTTT	NA	TRBV7-2	NA	TRBJ1-5
CASSLGTAGNYGYTF	TGTGCCAGCAGCTTAGGGACGGCGGGTAACTATGGCTACACCTTC	NA	TRBV7-9	few	TRBJ1-2
CASSSGLLSSYEQYF	TGTGCCAGCAGTTCCGGACTCCTAAGCTCCTACGAGCAGTACTTC	NA	TRBV2	NA	TRBJ2-7
CASFREAPYYGYTF	TGTGCCTCTTTTAGAGAGGCCCCGTACTATGGCTACACCTTC	NA	TRBV30	few	TRBJ1-2
CAWSKGQGAGEKLFF	TGTGCCTGGAGTAAGGGGCAGGGGGCGGGGGAAAAACTGTTTTTT	TRBD1	TRBV30	few	TRBJ1-4
CASSAGSSGNTIYF	TGTGCCAGTAGCGCAGGGAGCTCTGGAAACACCATATATTTT	NA	TRBV19	NA	TRBJ1-3
CASSSASFWGANVLTF	TGTGCCAGCAGCTCTGCCAGTTTTTGGGGGGCCAACGTCCTGACTTTC	NA	TRBV5-4	few	TRBJ2-6
CASSPGQGSYNEQFF	TGTGCCAGCAGCCCGGGACAGGGTTCCTACAATGAGCAGTTCTTC	TRBD1	TRBV7-7	NA	TRBJ2-1
CASSVQGGDYEQYF	TGTGCCAGCAGTGTACAGGGGGGAGACTACGAGCAGTACTTC	TRBD1	TRBV2	NA	TRBJ2-7
CASSFQVTDTQYF	TGCGCCAGCAGCTTCCAGGTCACAGATACGCAGTATTTT	NA	TRBV5-1	NA	TRBJ2-3
CASSRGRRINMNTEAFF	TGTGCCAGTAGCCGGGGACGCAGAATAAACATGAACACTGAAGCTTTCTTT	NA	TRBV19	few	TRBJ1-1
CASSPTNSYEQYF	TGTGCCAGCAGCCCGACTAACTCCTACGAGCAGTACTTC	NA	TRBV5-4	few	TRBJ2-7
CASSRTRGAYEQYF	TGTGCCAGCAGTAGGACTCGGGGAGCCTACGAGCAGTACTTC	NA	TRBV6-6	few	TRBJ2-7
CASSGLSYGYTF	TGTGCCAGCAGCGGACTTTCCTATGGCTACACCTTC	NA	TRBV6-5	few	TRBJ1-2
CASNRGNQPQHF	TGTGCCAGCAATCGGGGCAATCAGCCCCAGCATTTT	NA	TRBV2	few	TRBJ1-5
CASCKGAGGLREQYF	TGTGCCAGCTGCAAGGGAGCGGGGGGCCTCCGGGAGCAGTACTTC	TRBD2	TRBV9	NA	TRBJ2-7
CASTSGRVTSTDTQYF	TGTGCCAGCACGTCGGGTAGGGTTACTAGCACAGATACGCAGTATTTT	NA	TRBV2	few	TRBJ2-3
CASSAQETQYF	TGTGCCAGCTCAGCCCAAGAGACCCAGTACTTC	NA	TRBV18	many	TRBJ2-5
CASSFGTGADTQYF	TGTGCCAGCAGCTTCGGGACAGGGGCAGATACGCAGTATTTT	TRBD1	TRBV7-3	NA	TRBJ2-3
CASGDSSYNSPLHF	TGCGCCAGCGGGGACAGCTCCTATAATTCACCCCTCCACTTT	TRBD1	TRBV5-1	NA	TRBJ1-6
CASSFLGGRYEQYF	TGTGCCAGCAGTTTCTTAGGGGGCAGGTACGAGCAGTACTTC	TRBD1	TRBV28	NA	TRBJ2-7
CASSQEGQRSSAANEKLFF	TGTGCCAGCAGCCAAGAGGGACAGCGGAGCAGCGCAGCTAATGAAAAACTGTTTTTT	TRBD1	TRBV4-2	once	TRBJ1-4
CASSIVGGLGYGYTF	TGTGCCAGTAGTATCGTCGGGGGCTTGGGCTATGGCTACACCTTC	NA	TRBV19	NA	TRBJ1-2
CASSSERPGLAVRDEQFF	TGTGCCAGTAGTTCCGAGCGACCGGGACTAGCGGTTCGGGATGAGCAGTTCTTC	TRBD2	TRBV19	NA	TRBJ2-1
CASSYSGGPQGYGYTF	TGTGCCAGCAGTTACTCCGGGGGTCCGCAGGGCTATGGCTACACCTTC	NA	TRBV6-6	NA	TRBJ1-2
CSALANTEAFF	TGCAGTGCGCTTGCGAACACTGAAGCTTTCTTT	NA	TRBV20-1	many	TRBJ1-1
CASTQMEAGYGYTF	TGTGCCAGTACGCAGATGGAAGCTGGCTATGGCTACACCTTC	NA	TRBV2	NA	TRBJ1-2
CAWSRDRRREAFF	TGTGCCTGGAGTCGGGACAGGCGTCGTGAAGCTTTCTTT	TRBD1	TRBV30	many	TRBJ1-1
CASSPFEGGFSEQYF	TGTGCCAGCAGCCCCTTCGAAGGTGGGTTTTCCGAGCAGTACTTC	NA	TRBV9	many	TRBJ2-7
CSASLEGEAFF	TGCAGTGCTAGCCTCGAGGGTGAAGCTTTCTTT	NA	TRBV20-1	NA	TRBJ1-1
CAWSDRGYNYGYTF	TGTGCCTGGAGTGACAGGGGCTACAACTATGGCTACACCTTC	TRBD1	TRBV30	few	TRBJ1-2
CASSIRAGRDEQYF	TGTGCCAGTAGTATAAGGGCAGGTCGAGACGAGCAGTACTTC	NA	TRBV19	few	TRBJ2-7
CASSQAASGAYNEQFF	TGCGCCAGCAGCCAAGCTGCTAGCGGAGCGTACAATGAGCAGTTCTTC	TRBD2	TRBV4-1	NA	TRBJ2-1
CAIKDEGRGETQYF	TGTGCCATCAAGGATGAGGGTAGAGGAGAGACCCAGTACTTC	NA	TRBV10-3	NA	TRBJ2-5
CAWSPVGGRADTQYF	TGTGCCTGGAGTCCCGTGGGCGGGAGGGCAGATACGCAGTATTTT	TRBD2	TRBV30	NA	TRBJ2-3
CASSLGSSNYGYTF	TGTGCCAGCAGCTTAGGTTCCTCTAACTATGGCTACACCTTC	NA	TRBV7-2	NA	TRBJ1-2
CASSLGGRSVYGYTF	TGCGCCAGCAGCTTGGGAGGGAGATCCGTCTATGGCTACACCTTC	NA	TRBV5-1	NA	TRBJ1-2
CASSNHAGVMETQYF	TGTGCCAGCAGCAACCACGCCGGAGTCATGGAGACCCAGTACTTC	NA	TRBV6-5	medium-sized	TRBJ2-5
CASSQREVVYEQYF	TGTGCCAGCTCCCAAAGGGAGGTCGTCTACGAGCAGTACTTC	NA	TRBV18	few	TRBJ2-7
CASSLSPGGQDNEQFF	TGCGCCAGCAGCTTGTCCCCAGGGGGCCAAGACAATGAGCAGTTCTTC	TRBD1	TRBV5-1	NA	TRBJ2-1
CASSYSRVGGYGYTF	TGTGCCAGCAGTTACTCGAGGGTAGGGGGATATGGCTACACCTTC	NA	TRBV6-5	NA	TRBJ1-2
CASSLGTRVTYEQYF	TGTGCCAGCAGCTTAGGGACTAGGGTTACCTACGAGCAGTACTTC	TRBD2	TRBV5-8	NA	TRBJ2-7
CASSLRPGEQYF	TGTGCCAGCAGCTTACGTCCGGGTGAGCAGTACTTC	NA	TRBV7-3	NA	TRBJ2-7
CASKGESQYF	TGTGCCAGTAAGGGGGAATCGCAGTATTTT	NA	TRBV6-5	few	TRBJ2-3
CASRVADNTGELFF	TGTGCCAGCCGGGTTGCGGACAACACCGGGGAGCTGTTTTTT	NA	TRBV6-1	few	TRBJ2-2
CASSQGLGASTYEQYF	TGCGCCAGCAGCCAGGGCCTCGGGGCGTCCACCTACGAGCAGTACTTC	NA	TRBV4-1	few	TRBJ2-7
CASSVGTGQETQYF	TGTGCCAGCAGCGTGGGGACAGGGCAAGAGACCCAGTACTTC	TRBD1	TRBV9	NA	TRBJ2-5
CASSGTSGRKFF	TGTGCCAGCAGCGGAACTAGCGGGAGAAAGTTCTTC	TRBD2	TRBV7-9	NA	TRBJ2-1
CASSLGDRVAEAFF	TGTGCCAGCAGCTTAGGGGACAGGGTCGCTGAAGCTTTCTTT	TRBD1	TRBV7-6	few	TRBJ1-1
CASSQSWNRAHYGYTF	TGCGCCAGCAGCCAATCATGGAACCGGGCCCACTATGGCTACACCTTC	NA	TRBV4-1	medium-sized	TRBJ1-2
CASSSGRTSGPLETQYF	TGTGCCAGCAGCTCGGGACGGACTAGCGGGCCTCTCGAGACCCAGTACTTC	TRBD2	TRBV7-9	few	TRBJ2-5
CASSLLGQPEAFF	TGTGCCAGCAGCCTCCTGGGACAGCCTGAAGCTTTCTTT	TRBD1	TRBV6-1	NA	TRBJ1-1
CASTSVSDEQFF	TGCGCCAGCACTTCGGTCAGCGATGAGCAGTTCTTC	NA	TRBV5-1	NA	TRBJ2-1